The sample holds many counts of the clone carrying this T cell receptor beta chain. With RNA at 10%, 30% or 50%, naive CD8 libraries came from around 20,000 to 1,000,000 sorted cells. This record belongs to a study of molecular identifiers for immune sequencing clone quantification. Previously reported methods and listed TCR primers produced the bulk TCR libraries. TCRdb analysed the PCR reads with MiXCR anew, one entry per CDR3 protein. The repertoire holds 30,000 to 40,000 distinct CDR3 sequences, with under 20% as singletons. CDR1 and CDR2 from the germline V gene are SGHTA and FQGNSA. The CDR3 consists of 15 residues. Trimming cost V 1 base and J 1 base, with 11 bases left between them.

The chain links TRBV7-2 to TRBJ2-7; no clear D. This receptor was taken from a human donor in good health. Some libraries in this study had Jurkat cell RNA spiked in. Sequenced sample: naive CD8+ T cells from blood, with Jurkat cell RNA spiked in. The sample's subset: FACS-sorted CD8+CD4-CCR7+CD45RA+ naive T cells. CDR3: CASSLDPGPSYEQYF. The CDR3 DNA follows: TGTGCCAGCAGCTTAGACCCAGGTCCTTCCTACGAGCAGTACTTC.